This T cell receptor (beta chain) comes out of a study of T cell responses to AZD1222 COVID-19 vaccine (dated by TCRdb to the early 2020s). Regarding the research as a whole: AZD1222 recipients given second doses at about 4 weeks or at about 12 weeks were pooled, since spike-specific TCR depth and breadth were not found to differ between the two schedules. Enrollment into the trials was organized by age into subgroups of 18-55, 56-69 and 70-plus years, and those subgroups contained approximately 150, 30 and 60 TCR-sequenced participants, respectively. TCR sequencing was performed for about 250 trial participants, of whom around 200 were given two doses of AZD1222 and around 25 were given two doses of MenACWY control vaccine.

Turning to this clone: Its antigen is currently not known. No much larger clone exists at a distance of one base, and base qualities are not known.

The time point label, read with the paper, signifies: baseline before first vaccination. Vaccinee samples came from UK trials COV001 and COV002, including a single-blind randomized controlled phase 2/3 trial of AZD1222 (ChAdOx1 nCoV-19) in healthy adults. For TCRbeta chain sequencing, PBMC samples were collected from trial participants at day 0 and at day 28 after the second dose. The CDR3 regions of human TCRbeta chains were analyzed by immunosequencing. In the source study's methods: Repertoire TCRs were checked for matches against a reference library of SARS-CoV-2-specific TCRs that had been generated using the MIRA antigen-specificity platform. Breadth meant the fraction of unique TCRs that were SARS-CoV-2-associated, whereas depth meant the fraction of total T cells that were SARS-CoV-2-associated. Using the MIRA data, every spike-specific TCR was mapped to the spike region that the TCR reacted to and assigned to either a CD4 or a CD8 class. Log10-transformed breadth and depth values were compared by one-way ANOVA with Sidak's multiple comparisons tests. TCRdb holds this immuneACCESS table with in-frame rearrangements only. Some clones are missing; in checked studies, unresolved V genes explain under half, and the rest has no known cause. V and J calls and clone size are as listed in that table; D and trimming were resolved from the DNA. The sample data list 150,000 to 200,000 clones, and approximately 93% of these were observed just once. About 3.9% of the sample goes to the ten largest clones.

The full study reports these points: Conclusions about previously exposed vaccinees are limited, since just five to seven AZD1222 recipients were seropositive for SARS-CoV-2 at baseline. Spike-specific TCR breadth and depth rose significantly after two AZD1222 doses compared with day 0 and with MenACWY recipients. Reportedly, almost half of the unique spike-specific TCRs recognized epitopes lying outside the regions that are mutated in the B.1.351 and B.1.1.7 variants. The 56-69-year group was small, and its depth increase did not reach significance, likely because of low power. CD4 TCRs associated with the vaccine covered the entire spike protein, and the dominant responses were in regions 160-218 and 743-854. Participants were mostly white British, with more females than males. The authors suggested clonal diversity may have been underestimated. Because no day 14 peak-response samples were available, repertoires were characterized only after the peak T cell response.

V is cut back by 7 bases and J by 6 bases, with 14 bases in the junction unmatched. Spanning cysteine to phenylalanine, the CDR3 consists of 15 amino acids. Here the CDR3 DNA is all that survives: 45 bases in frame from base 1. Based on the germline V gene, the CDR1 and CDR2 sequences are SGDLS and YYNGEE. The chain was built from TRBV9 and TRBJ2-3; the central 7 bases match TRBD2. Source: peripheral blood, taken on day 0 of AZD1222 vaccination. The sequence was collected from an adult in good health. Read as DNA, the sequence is TGTGCCAGCTCGGGCGGGAGTACGGTATGGGATACGCAGTATTTT. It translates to CASSGGSTVWDTQYF.